A single sample is the source of the 16 T cell receptor beta chains below, sequenced in a study of blood T cells in healthy people across ages. PCR was performed a second time for roughly 6 to 12 cycles using a sample-barcoded 5' primer and a J-beta primer mix. Via MiXCR, TCRdb re-called the 5' RACE reads, giving one row per CDR3 protein. The sample has about 720,000 distinct CDR3 sequences, 25% seen once. This sample was also put to use in a study of T cells of mothers and their children.

Specimen: blood. These receptors originate from a boy aged 10-17 years in good health.

The rearrangement links TRBV6-1 to TRBJ2-2, with a possible D match to TRBD1 (6 bases). V was pared by 5 bases and J by 1 base, with 20 bases between. CDR3 length: 18 residues. Germline loops: CDR1 MNHNS, CDR2 SASEGT. The DNA for the CDR3 is TGTGCCAGCAGTCAGGCACAGGGTGAGCTTTGGAACACCGGGGAGCTGTTTTTT. Translated: CASSQAQGELWNTGELFF.

This clonotype was counted between two and nine times. The V and J genes are TRBV4-1 and TRBJ2-5; 10 positions agree with TRBD1. Germline CDR1 and CDR2: MGHRA and YSYEKL. Trimming cost V 3 bases and J 0 bases; bases outside gene matches: 4. This CDR3 is 16 amino acids long. The CDR3 DNA follows: TGCGCCAGCAGCCAGGGGACAGGGGAGTACCAAGAGACCCAGTACTTC. The encoded protein is CASSQGTGEYQETQYF.

This clonotype turned up a few times. A much larger clone differs by one base, so this may be a read error. The chain joins TRBV7-2 to TRBJ2-7, with D possibly being TRBD1 (6 bases). Germline-derived CDR1 and CDR2 are SGHTA and FQGNSA. CDR3 size: 13 residues. The ends were cut back, 3 bases at V and 5 bases at J, with 11 bases in the middle. The DNA for the CDR3 is TGTGCCAGCAGCTTCGGACAGACCCACGAGCAGTACTTC. Its protein is CASSFGQTHEQYF.

The V gene is TRBV20-1, the J gene TRBJ2-3; D is unclear. CDR3 length: 13 amino acids. Trimming took off 7 bases at V and 0 bases at J, with 11 bases between the two ends. Germline V gene data show CDR1 as DFQATT and CDR2 as SNEGSKA (reference sequence). The CDR3 DNA reads TGCAGTGTCAGTGAGACTAGCACAGATACGCAGTATTTT. The encoded protein is CSVSETSTDTQYF.

The V gene is TRBV20-1, the J gene TRBJ2-5, with 12 bases that match TRBD2. The J call may be wrong; the DNA end is better matched by TRBJ2-1. The CDR3 loop spans 17 amino acids. CDR1 DFQATT and CDR2 SNEGSKA come from the germline V gene (reference sequence). The CDR3 DNA reads TGCAGTGCTCAGGCTAGCGGGAGGGAACGGGCGGGGAATGAGCAGTTCTTC. Protein: CSAQASGRERAGNEQFF.

J is TRBJ2-7 and V is TRBV6-2 or TRBV6-3, with TRBD2 identical over 12 bases. This CDR3 has 15 residues. Germline values: CDR1 MNHEY, CDR2 SVGEGT. With 2 bases clipped from V and 5 bases from J, the junction kept 4 bases outside the gene matches. CDR3 protein: CASSYRRTSGNEQYF. The DNA of the CDR3 is TGTGCCAGCAGTTACAGGCGGACTAGCGGGAACGAGCAGTACTTC.

This clonotype appeared a few times. V gene TRBV7-2 combines with J gene TRBJ2-2; maybe TRBD2 (5 bases). Germline V lookup: CDR1 SGHTA, CDR2 FQGNSA. The CDR3 runs to 15 residues. Trimming shortened V by 1 base and J by 0 bases, and 6 bases separated the two germline ends. The CDR3 DNA follows: TGTGCCAGCAGCTTAGGAGGGCCGAACACCGGGGAGCTGTTTTTT. Encoded protein: CASSLGGPNTGELFF.

CDR3 sequence (DNA): TGTGCCAGCAGCTTAGCACGCGTGGATGGCTACACCTTC. Protein: CASSLARVDGYTF. The V call is TRBV7-2, the J call TRBJ1-2; D not resolved. The CDR3 runs 13 residues. Per germline, CDR1 SGHTA and CDR2 FQGNSA. Between the trimmed V and J ends, which lost 0 bases and 6 bases, there was a span of 8 bases. The full variable domain, with the rest looked up from reference TRBV7-2 and TRBJ1-2, is GAGVSQSPSNKVTEKGKDVELRCDPISGHTALYWYRQSLGQGLEFLIYFQGNSAPDKSGLPSDRFSAERTGGSVSTLTIQRTQQEDSAVYLCASSLARVDGYTFGSGTRLTVV.

This chain connects TRBV20-1 to TRBJ2-3; weak D call: TRBD2 (5 bases). Trimming took off 3 bases at V and 2 bases at J, with 9 bases between the two ends. The length of the CDR3 is 13 residues. CDR1 is DFQATT and CDR2 is SNEGSKA in the germline V gene (reference sequence). In nucleotides, the CDR3 is TGCAGTGCTAGCACGGGGTACACAGATACGCAGTATTTT. It encodes CSASTGYTDTQYF.

This clonotype was detected only a few times. The chain couples TRBV2 to TRBJ1-1; D might be TRBD1 (6 bases). The CDR3 runs 16 residues. The V end lost 8 bases, the J end lost 6 bases, and 25 bases lay between the germline ends. Germline V gene lookup returns CDR1 SNHLY and CDR2 FYNNEI. The CDR3 DNA is TGTGCCAGCTTCGCGGGGACACAAAATTTTGGAGCTGAAGCTTTCTTT. Protein sequence: CASFAGTQNFGAEAFF.

The chain employs TRBV20-1 and TRBJ2-3; no clear D. Germline V gene lookup returns CDR1 DFQATT and CDR2 SNEGSKA (reference sequence). The CDR3 spans 14 residues. V lost 5 bases to trimming and J lost 6 bases, with 18 bases between them. CDR3 protein: CSAVVGLPPDTQYF. CDR3 DNA sequence: TGCAGTGCTGTTGTCGGGTTGCCCCCCGATACGCAGTATTTT.

The chain recombines TRBV7-2 with TRBJ1-2, with a possible D match to TRBD1 (6 bases). Germline V CDR1 and CDR2: SGHTA, FQGNSA. The CDR3 totals 14 residues. V gave up 3 bases and J gave up 6 bases, with 14 bases separating them. DNA for the CDR3: TGTGCCAGCAGCTTCACCAGGGGAGAGGATGGCTACACCTTC. Amino acids: CASSFTRGEDGYTF.

The J gene is TRBJ2-1, the V gene TRBV28; D perhaps matches TRBD2 (6 bases). Trimming took off 3 bases at V and 7 bases at J, with 13 bases between the two ends. This CDR3 region has 14 residues. Looked up from germline, CDR1 is MDHEN and CDR2 is SYDVKM. CDR3 loop: CASSLGGKSNEQFF. CDR3 bases: TGTGCCAGCAGTTTGGGCGGGAAATCAAATGAGCAGTTCTTC.

The V and J genes are TRBV4-2 and TRBJ2-7, with a tentative D call TRBD2 (5 bases). CDR1 and CDR2 (germline): LGHNA, YNFKEQ. V shed 5 bases and J shed 2 bases, with 13 bases lying between them. CDR3 length: 14 residues. The CDR3 spells CASSETGRTYEQYF. CDR3 sequence (DNA): TGTGCCAGCAGCGAGACGGGAAGAACCTACGAGCAGTACTTC.

This clonotype has a handful of counts. This sequence joins TRBV27 and TRBJ2-5; D is perhaps TRBD1 (6 bases). V lost 5 bases to trimming and J lost 5 bases, with 15 bases between them. Germline assignment: CDR1 MNHEY and CDR2 SMNVEV (reference sequence). This CDR3 contains 14 residues. CDR3 DNA sequence: TGTGCCAGCAGTAACATACAGGGTGCGGAGACCCAGTACTTC. Its protein is CASSNIQGAETQYF.

This chain links TRBV7-8 with TRBJ1-5; D remains ambiguous. The CDR3 extends over 16 amino acids. CDR1 and CDR2 from the germline V gene are SGHVS and FQNEAQ. Between the trimmed V and J ends, which lost 5 bases and 2 bases, there was a span of 16 bases. The CDR3 here is CASSDRSKGRNQPQHF. Written as DNA, the CDR3 is TGTGCCAGCAGCGACCGCTCTAAAGGTCGCAATCAGCCCCAGCATTTT.